Given below is one TCR beta chain in context. The CDR3 loop spans 15 amino acids. V lost 4 bases, J lost 1 base, and 15 bases lay in between. Germline CDR1 SGHDT, CDR2 YYEEEE. The method was immunoSEQ multiplex PCR; TCRdb's version includes in-frame clones alone and lacks a portion of them. This table holds under 300,000 clones, about nine tenths found once. The sample belongs to a study of blood T cell repertoires in COVID-19. Sequences were obtained from PBMCs or T cells enriched from blood (not recorded which). The origin of this receptor is a woman in her 30s with acute COVID-19. The V and J genes are TRBV5-6 and TRBJ2-7; D might be TRBD2 (6 bases). The CDR3 DNA reads as TGTGCCAGCAGCAGGCCCGCCGGGAGATCCTACGAGCAGTACTTC. Translation gives CASSRPAGRSYEQYF.